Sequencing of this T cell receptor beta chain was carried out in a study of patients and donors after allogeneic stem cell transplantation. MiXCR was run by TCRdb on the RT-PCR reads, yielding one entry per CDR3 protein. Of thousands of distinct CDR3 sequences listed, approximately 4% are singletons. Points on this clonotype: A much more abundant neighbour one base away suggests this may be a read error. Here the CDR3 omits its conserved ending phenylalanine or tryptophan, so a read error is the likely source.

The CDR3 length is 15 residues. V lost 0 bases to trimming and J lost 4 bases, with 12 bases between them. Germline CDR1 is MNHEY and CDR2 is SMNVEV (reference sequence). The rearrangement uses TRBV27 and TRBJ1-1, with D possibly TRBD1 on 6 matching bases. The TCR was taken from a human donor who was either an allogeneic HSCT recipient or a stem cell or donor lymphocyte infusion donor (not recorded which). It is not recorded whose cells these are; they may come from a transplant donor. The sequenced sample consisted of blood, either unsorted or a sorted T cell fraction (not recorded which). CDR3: CASSLSTGKSTEAFL. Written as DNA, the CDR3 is TGTGCCAGCAGTTTATCAACAGGGAAGAGCACTGAAGCTTTCTTG.